This entry describes one T cell receptor (beta chain). The CDR3 loop spans 14 amino acids. The V end was cut by 2 bases, the J end by 10 bases, with 12 bases between. CDR1 is MDHEN and CDR2 is SYDVKM in the germline V gene. This record comes from a study of PD-L1 blockade in urothelial cancer. For the study at large: Patients took up atezolizumab in 2014 at 1,200 mg intravenously every 3 weeks.

TCRdb's copy holds only in-frame clones and misses some; the assay was immunoSEQ multiplex PCR. The table shows roughly 90,000 clones, with 70% to 90% occurring only once. Indicated time point: pretreatment peripheral blood. This chain connects TRBV28 to TRBJ1-6, with a possible D match to TRBD1 (5 bases). The sequence derives from a woman of 80 years or more with urothelial cancer. This specimen was PBMCs, taken around atezolizumab (anti-PD-L1) treatment. The CDR3 region has the DNA TGTGCCAGCAGTTTAAGCAGGGTCGGCTCACCCCTCCACTTT. This codes for CASSLSRVGSPLHF.